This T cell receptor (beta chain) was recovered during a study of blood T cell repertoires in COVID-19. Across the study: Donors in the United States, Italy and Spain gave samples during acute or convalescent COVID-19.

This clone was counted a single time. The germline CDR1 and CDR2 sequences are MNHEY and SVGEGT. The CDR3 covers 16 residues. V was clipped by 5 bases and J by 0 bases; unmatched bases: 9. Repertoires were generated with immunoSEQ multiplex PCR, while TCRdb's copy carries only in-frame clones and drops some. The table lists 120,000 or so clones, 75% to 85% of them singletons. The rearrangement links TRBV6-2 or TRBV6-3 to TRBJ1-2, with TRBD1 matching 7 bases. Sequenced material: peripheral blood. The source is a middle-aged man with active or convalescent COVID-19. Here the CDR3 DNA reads TGTGCCAGCAGTGCGGGACAGCGAATCCCTAACTATGGCTACACCTTC. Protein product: CASSAGQRIPNYGYTF.